Listed below are T cell receptor beta chains from one sample, sequenced in a study of cytomegalovirus exposure and HLA in healthy donors. Measured with immunoSEQ multiplex PCR; TCRdb has only the in-frame clones, and not every one. The profile shows approximately 220,000 clones, about 75% of them singletons. Sequenced input: PBMCs. These receptor sequences come from a woman in her 30s in good health and CMV-seronegative. CDR3s include the opening cysteine and the closing phenylalanine or tryptophan. D genes are given only for firm matches. Some rows have no size entry. The others give once, few or many, or a class for an expanded clone.

v_gene	d_gene	abundance	j_gene	CDR3nt	CDR3aa
TRBV14	.	.	TRBJ1-2	TGTGCCAGCAGCCCCGGGGGAGGCTACTATGGCTACACCTTC	CASSPGGGYYGYTF
TRBV7-2	TRBD1	.	TRBJ1-2	TGTGCCAGCAGCTTCCCTGGGACAGGGGAATATGGCTACACCTTC	CASSFPGTGEYGYTF
TRBV6-5	TRBD2	once	TRBJ2-2	TGTGCCAGCAGGGCCAGCGGGGGCAGCGGGGAGCTGTTTTTT	CASRASGGSGELFF
TRBV7-8	.	.	TRBJ2-5	TGTGCCAGCAGCTTGGGCAGGGCGATTGAGACCCAGTACTTC	CASSLGRAIETQYF
TRBV29-1	TRBD1	.	TRBJ1-1	TGCAGCGTTGTGGGGACAGCTAAGGGGACTGAAGCTTTCTTT	CSVVGTAKGTEAFF
TRBV6-4	.	.	TRBJ1-5	TGTGCCAGCAGCATGGACACTAATCAGCCCCAGCATTTT	CASSMDTNQPQHF
TRBV6-1	.	.	TRBJ1-1	TGTGCCAGCGGAGGCAGTAGGGACACTGAAGCTTTCTTT	CASGGSRDTEAFF
TRBV5-1	TRBD2	.	TRBJ2-2	TGCGCCAGCAGCTTACTGCCTAGCGGGGAACCCGGGGAGCTGTTTTTT	CASSLLPSGEPGELFF
TRBV5-8	TRBD1	once	TRBJ1-6	TGTGCCAGCAGCTTGGCCCCGGGACAGGCGATATATAATTCTCCCCTCCACTTT	CASSLAPGQAIYNSPLHF
TRBV11-2	TRBD2	.	TRBJ2-1	TGTGCCAGCAGCTTTAGCGGGGATAATGAGCAGTTCTTC	CASSFSGDNEQFF
TRBV5-6	TRBD2	.	TRBJ2-1	TGTGTCAGCAGCTTGATTGCACTAGCGGGGTCCTACAATGAGCAGTTCTTC	CVSSLIALAGSYNEQFF
TRBV18	TRBD2	.	TRBJ2-5	TGTGCCAGCTCACCACAGGTCGGTCCAGCGGGGTACCAAGAGACCCAGTACTTC	CASSPQVGPAGYQETQYF
TRBV2	.	.	TRBJ2-7	TGTGCCAGCAGAAGTTCCGTGGAGGACAGACCCTACGAGCAGTACTTC	CASRSSVEDRPYEQYF
TRBV5-1	.	.	TRBJ2-1	TGCGCCAGCAGCTTGAATGGGAACGGAGGTGAGCAGTTCTTC	CASSLNGNGGEQFF